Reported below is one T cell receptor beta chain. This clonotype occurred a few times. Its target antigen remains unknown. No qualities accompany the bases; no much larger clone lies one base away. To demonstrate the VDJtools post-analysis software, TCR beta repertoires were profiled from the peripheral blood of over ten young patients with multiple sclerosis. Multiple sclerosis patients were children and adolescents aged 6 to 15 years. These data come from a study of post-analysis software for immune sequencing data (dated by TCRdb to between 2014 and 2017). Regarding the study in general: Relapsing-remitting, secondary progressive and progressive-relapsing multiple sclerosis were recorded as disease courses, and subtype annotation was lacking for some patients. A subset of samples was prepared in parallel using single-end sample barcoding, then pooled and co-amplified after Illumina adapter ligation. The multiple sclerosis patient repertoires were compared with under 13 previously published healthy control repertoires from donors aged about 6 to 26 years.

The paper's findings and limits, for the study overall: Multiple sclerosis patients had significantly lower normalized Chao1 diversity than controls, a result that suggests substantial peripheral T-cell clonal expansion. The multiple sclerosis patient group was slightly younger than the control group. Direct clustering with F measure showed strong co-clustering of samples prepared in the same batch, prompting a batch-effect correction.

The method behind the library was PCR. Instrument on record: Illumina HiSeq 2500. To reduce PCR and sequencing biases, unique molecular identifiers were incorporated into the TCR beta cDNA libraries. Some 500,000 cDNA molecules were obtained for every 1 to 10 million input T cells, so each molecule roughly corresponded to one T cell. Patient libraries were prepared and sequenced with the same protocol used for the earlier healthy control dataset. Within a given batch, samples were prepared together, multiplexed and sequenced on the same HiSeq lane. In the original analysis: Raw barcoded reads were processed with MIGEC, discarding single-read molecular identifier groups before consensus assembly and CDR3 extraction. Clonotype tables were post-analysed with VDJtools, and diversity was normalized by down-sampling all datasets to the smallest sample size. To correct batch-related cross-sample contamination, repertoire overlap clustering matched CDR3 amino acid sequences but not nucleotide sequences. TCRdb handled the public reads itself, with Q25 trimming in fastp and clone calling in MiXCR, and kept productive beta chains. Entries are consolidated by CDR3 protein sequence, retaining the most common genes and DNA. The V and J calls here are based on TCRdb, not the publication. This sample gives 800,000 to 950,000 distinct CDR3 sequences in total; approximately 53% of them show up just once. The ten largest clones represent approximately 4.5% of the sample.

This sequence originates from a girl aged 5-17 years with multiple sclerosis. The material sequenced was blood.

The DNA sequence is given as TGTGCCACAGGGACAGGGAGGAGTGGCTACACCTTC. Its protein product is CATGTGRSGYTF. The receptor chain draws on TRBV15 and TRBJ1-2, with 9 central nucleotides matching TRBD1. Relative to germline, V is missing 9 bases and J is missing 7 bases, with 6 bases of the junction outside any gene match. Sequences LNHNV (CDR1) and YYDKDF (CDR2) are obtained from the germline V gene (reference sequence). From cysteine to phenylalanine, the CDR3 is 12 amino acids long. Solely the CDR3 DNA is kept, with 36 bases framed from the first base.